One sample yielded the 28 T cell receptor beta chains listed below, sequenced in a study of blood T cell repertoires in COVID-19. Using immunoSEQ multiplex PCR, the repertoire was profiled, and TCRdb retains in-frame clones only, with some absent. In the table there are approximately 97,000 clones, 84% of which are singletons. Input material: peripheral blood. These receptors originate from a human donor in a cohort sampled during active COVID-19.

This sequence joins TRBV10-3 and TRBJ1-5; D remains ambiguous. This CDR3 region has 15 residues. Trimming took off 0 bases at V and 4 bases at J, with 10 bases between the two ends. Germline values: CDR1 ENHRY, CDR2 SYGVKD. Here the CDR3 DNA reads TGTGCCATCAGTGAGTCGTTACAGTCGAATCAGCCCCAGCATTTT. Its protein product is CAISESLQSNQPQHF.

This clone appeared a few times. The chain employs TRBV7-6 and TRBJ1-2; 11 nucleotides match TRBD1. CDR1 and CDR2 (germline): SGHVS, FNYEAQ. The CDR3 covers 15 residues. The V gene end was trimmed by 5 bases and the J gene end by 4 bases; junction bases not matched to a gene: 6. CDR3 sequence: CASSPGQGGGYGYTF. As DNA, the CDR3 is TGTGCCAGCAGCCCGGGACAGGGGGGTGGCTATGGCTACACCTTC.

The chain combines TRBV18 with TRBJ2-2, with 13 positions matching TRBD2. V was pared by 3 bases and J by 6 bases, with 7 bases of the junction left unmatched. Germline lookup yields CDR1 KGHSH and CDR2 LQKENI. The CDR3 spans 17 residues. The CDR3 protein is CASSPFTSGGAAGELFF. CDR3 nucleotides: TGTGCCAGCTCACCCTTCACTAGCGGGGGGGCCGCCGGGGAGCTGTTTTTT.

The CDR3: CASSVVARGGPNEQFF. DNA for the CDR3: TGTGCCAGCAGCGTAGTTGCGCGGGGGGGCCCCAATGAGCAGTTCTTC. The V call is TRBV9, the J call TRBJ2-1; TRBD2 matches 9 bases. This CDR3 contains 16 residues. Germline V gives CDR1 SGDLS, CDR2 YYNGEE. Trimming cost V 0 bases and J 6 bases; bases outside gene matches: 7.

The genes are TRBV7-9 and TRBJ2-5; 7 bases fit TRBD2. CDR3 length equals 16 residues. Per the germline V gene, CDR1 is SEHNR and CDR2 is FQNEAQ (reference sequence). J lost 3 bases, V lost 5 bases, and 12 bases had no gene match. The chain's CDR3 is CASSLPLGGGKETQYF. Written as DNA, the CDR3 is TGTGCCAGCAGCCTACCACTGGGCGGGGGTAAAGAGACCCAGTACTTC.

The V gene is TRBV18, the J gene TRBJ2-1; 12 bases align to TRBD2. The CDR3 loop spans 17 amino acids. Trimming removed 1 base from V and 5 bases from J; junction bases left unmatched: 6. The germline CDR1 and CDR2 sequences are KGHSH and LQKENI. The CDR3 nucleotides are TGTGCCAGCTCACCACTTACTAGCGGGGGGCGAGACAATGAGCAGTTCTTC. Residues: CASSPLTSGGRDNEQFF.

The chain couples TRBV5-4 to TRBJ1-2; no clear D gene. Germline CDR1 is SGHNT and CDR2 is YYREEE (reference sequence). The CDR3 length is 13 residues. Trimming shortened V by 4 bases and J by 4 bases, and 11 bases separated the two germline ends. The CDR3 region has the DNA TGTGCCAGCAGCGACGGGGTGGTCTATGGCTACACCTTC. It yields the protein CASSDGVVYGYTF.

This clone appeared many times. The chain joins TRBV7-9 to TRBJ2-2; the D gene is possibly TRBD1 (5 bases). Germline values: CDR1 SEHNR, CDR2 FQNEAQ (reference sequence). Between the trimmed V and J ends, which lost 6 bases and 8 bases, there was a span of 13 bases. This CDR3 region has 13 residues. CDR3 nucleotides: TGTGCCAGCAGTTTCCCCCGGACAGGGGAGCTGTTTTTT. Translated: CASSFPRTGELFF.

V gene TRBV5-5 combines with J gene TRBJ1-5, with 7 bases aligning to TRBD1. Germline trimming cut 4 bases from V and 6 bases from J; bases unmatched to any gene: 10. The CDR3 has 15 residues. Germline lookup yields CDR1 SGHKS and CDR2 YYEKEE (reference sequence). In DNA form, the CDR3 reads TGTGCCAGCAGCCCGGACAGGCTGATGGGTCAGCCCCAGCATTTT. Encoded protein: CASSPDRLMGQPQHF.

This rearrangement joins TRBV6-7 to TRBJ2-1; 7 nucleotides align to TRBD1. TRBV6-7 is flagged as an ORF with uncertain function. With 5 bases clipped from V and 4 bases from J, the junction kept 11 bases outside the gene matches. The CDR3 is made up of 16 amino acids. CDR3 region: CASSDPPRGLYNEQFF. CDR3 sequence (DNA): TGTGCCAGCAGTGACCCCCCTAGGGGGCTTTACAATGAGCAGTTCTTC.

The rearrangement links TRBV7-2 to TRBJ1-2, with a possible D match to TRBD1 (6 bases). V was trimmed by 4 bases and J by 6 bases, leaving 12 bases between them. CDR1 and CDR2 (germline): SGHTA, FQGNSA. The CDR3 spans 13 residues. This CDR3 is CASSSGGADGYTF. The CDR3 bases are TGTGCCAGCAGCTCTGGGGGGGCTGATGGCTACACCTTC.

This CDR3 is CASSLARTDIYGYTF. The CDR3 bases are TGTGCCAGCAGTTTAGCTAGGACAGACATATATGGCTACACCTTC. The J gene is TRBJ1-2, the V gene TRBV28, with a possible D match to TRBD1 (6 bases). CDR3 size: 15 residues. Germline loops: CDR1 MDHEN, CDR2 SYDVKM. The V end was cut by 2 bases, the J end by 5 bases, with 15 bases between.

V usage is TRBV13 and J usage is TRBJ2-7; 9 bases match TRBD2. CDR3 length: 15 amino acids. V lost 5 bases to trimming and J lost 4 bases; unmatched junction nucleotides: 9. Germline values: CDR1 PRHDT, CDR2 FYEKMQ (reference sequence). The CDR3 nucleotides are TGTGCCAGCAGCCCCATTAGCGGGGGAATTTACGAGCAGTACTTC. It encodes CASSPISGGIYEQYF.

This clone was counted between two and nine times. The chain links TRBV3-1 (or the pseudogene TRBV3-2) to TRBJ2-7, with D perhaps TRBD1 (5 bases). Germline lookup yields CDR1 LGHDT and CDR2 YNNKEL (reference sequence). V was pared by 0 bases and J by 4 bases, with 16 bases between. The CDR3 loop spans 16 amino acids. CDR3 protein: CASSQDSGGRAYEQYF. The CDR3, as DNA: TGTGCCAGCAGCCAAGATTCAGGCGGCAGGGCGTACGAGCAGTACTTC.

The chain combines TRBV7-3 with TRBJ1-1; D remains unclear. The CDR3 sequence is 13 residues long. V was clipped by 3 bases and J by 2 bases, with 7 bases between them. Germline CDR1 and CDR2: SGHTA and FQGTGA. CDR3 in DNA: TGTGCCAGCAGCTTTAACAGAAACACTGAAGCTTTCTTT. It yields the protein CASSFNRNTEAFF.

CDR3 nucleotide sequence: TGTGCCAGCAGCTTAGTTTTGCGGGGGGGCAGTCGGAATGAGCAGTTCTTC. This encodes CASSLVLRGGSRNEQFF. V is TRBV7-8 and J is TRBJ2-1; 9 positions agree with TRBD2. CDR3 length: 17 amino acids. The trim removed 1 base at V and 7 bases at J, leaving 11 bases unmatched. Germline loops: CDR1 SGHVS, CDR2 FQNEAQ.

The chain combines TRBV7-9 with TRBJ2-2; D perhaps matches TRBD2 (5 bases). V was clipped by 9 bases and J by 7 bases, with 15 bases between them. Germline loops: CDR1 SEHNR, CDR2 FQNEAQ (reference sequence). The CDR3 is 13 residues long. The CDR3 reads CASRGGTYGELFF. The CDR3 bases are TGTGCCAGTCGCGGAGGCACATACGGGGAGCTGTTTTTT.

This clone turned up a few times. This chain joins TRBV7-9 and TRBJ1-4; D perhaps matches TRBD1 (5 bases). CDR1 SEHNR and CDR2 FQNEAQ come from the germline V gene (reference sequence). The V gene lost 5 bases and the J gene lost 5 bases, with 15 bases spanning the gap. CDR3 length: 15 amino acids. DNA of the CDR3: TGTGCCAGCAGCCCTCGCGGGGGTTTGAATGAAAAACTGTTTTTT. This translates into CASSPRGGLNEKLFF.

The J gene is TRBJ1-4, the V gene TRBV6-4; the match to TRBD1 covers 9 bases. The V gene end was trimmed by 6 bases and the J gene end by 7 bases; junction bases not matched to a gene: 6. The germline V gene encodes CDR1 MRHNA and CDR2 SNTAGT. The CDR3 length is 14 residues. The CDR3 loop reads CASSPDRGAEKLFF. For the CDR3, the DNA is TGTGCCAGCAGCCCCGACAGGGGGGCTGAAAAACTGTTTTTT.

This chain joins TRBV7-2 and TRBJ1-2; weak D call: TRBD1 (5 bases). This CDR3 spans 14 amino acids. Germline CDR1 is SGHTA and CDR2 is FQGNSA. V was trimmed by 4 bases and J by 4 bases, leaving 13 bases between them. The CDR3 DNA sequence: TGTGCCAGCAGCTCGAGCCCAGGGCTCTATGGCTACACCTTC. This encodes CASSSSPGLYGYTF.

V gene TRBV6-1 combines with J gene TRBJ1-5, with TRBD1 identical over 8 bases. Germline V CDR1 and CDR2: MNHNS, SASEGT. The junction had 7 bases not matched to a gene; V was cut back by 2 bases and J by 7 bases. The CDR3 covers 15 residues. In nucleotides, the CDR3 is TGTGCCAGCAGTGAATACGACAGGGGAGGGCAGCCCCAGCATTTT. Its translation: CASSEYDRGGQPQHF.

The chain couples TRBV19 to TRBJ1-1, with D uncertain. The CDR3 has 12 residues. The germline V gene encodes CDR1 LNHDA and CDR2 SQIVND (reference sequence). V was trimmed by 7 bases and J by 1 base, leaving 7 bases between them. DNA of the CDR3: TGTGCCAGTAATAATCGGAACACTGAAGCTTTCTTT. It codes for CASNNRNTEAFF. The full variable domain, rest sourced from reference TRBV19 and TRBJ1-1, is DGGITQSPKYLFRKEGQNVTLSCEQNLNHDAMYWYRQDPGQGLRLIYYSQIVNDFQKGDIAEGYSVSREKKESFPLTVTSAQKNPTAFYLCASNNRNTEAFFGQGTRLTVV.

The chain joins TRBV18 to TRBJ2-1, with 8 bases fitting TRBD2. V was clipped by 0 bases and J by 2 bases; unmatched bases: 3. The CDR3 is 16 residues long. CDR1 is KGHSH, CDR2 LQKENI, per germline. The DNA of the CDR3 is TGTGCCAGCTCACCACCGAGCGGGGGACCCTACAATGAGCAGTTCTTC. It translates to CASSPPSGGPYNEQFF. Combining the CDR3 with reference TRBV18 and TRBJ2-1 gives the whole variable domain NAGVMQNPRHLVRRRGQEARLRCSPMKGHSHVYWYRQLPEEGLKFMVYLQKENIIDESGMPKERFSAEFPKEGPSILRIQQVVRGDSAAYFCASSPPSGGPYNEQFFGPGTRLTVL.

The chain is built from TRBV7-2 and TRBJ1-6, with 7 bases aligning to TRBD1. The CDR3 spans 15 residues. Trimming removed 5 bases from V and 8 bases from J; junction bases left unmatched: 9. Looked up from germline, CDR1 is SGHTA and CDR2 is FQGNSA. The CDR3 bases are TGTGCCAGCAGCACGCAGACAGGGACGGATTCACCCCTCCACTTT. Residues: CASSTQTGTDSPLHF.

The V gene is TRBV11-2, the J gene TRBJ2-7, with D tentatively TRBD2 (6 bases). V was pared by 5 bases and J by 2 bases, with 10 bases between. The CDR3 runs 13 residues. Germline CDR1 reads SGHAT; CDR2 reads FQNNGV. The DNA of the CDR3 is TGTGCCAGCAGCAGGACTAAGCCCTACGAGCAGTACTTC. It yields the protein CASSRTKPYEQYF. The entire variable domain, with the rest obtained from reference TRBV11-2 and TRBJ2-7, is as follows: EAGVAQSPRYKIIEKRQSVAFWCNPISGHATLYWYQQILGQGPKLLIQFQNNGVVDDSQLPKDRFSAERLKGVDSTLKIQPAKLEDSAVYLCASSRTKPYEQYFGPGTRLTVT.

The chain recombines TRBV11-3 with TRBJ1-3; 7 bases line up with TRBD1. With V trimmed by 4 bases and J by 0 bases, 3 bases remained unmatched. Germline V gene lookup returns CDR1 SGHNT and CDR2 YENEEA. CDR3 size: 15 residues. The CDR3 nucleotides read TGTGCCAGCAGCTCGGGACAGATCTCTGGAAACACCATATATTTT. Translated, it gives CASSSGQISGNTIYF. Using reference TRBV11-3 and TRBJ1-3 for the parts outside the CDR3, the full variable domain is EAGVVQSPRYKIIEKKQPVAFWCNPISGHNTLYWYLQNLGQGPELLIRYENEEAVDDSQLPKDRFSAERLKGVDSTLKIQPAELGDSAVYLCASSSGQISGNTIYFGEGSWLTVV.

The V and J genes are TRBV5-4 and TRBJ2-3; tentatively, D is TRBD2 (5 bases). Germline loops: CDR1 SGHNT, CDR2 YYREEE (reference sequence). V was trimmed by 4 bases and J by 0 bases, leaving 9 bases between them. The CDR3 length is 14 residues. CDR3 sequence reads: CASSDRTSTDTQYF. For the CDR3, the DNA is TGTGCCAGCAGCGATAGGACTAGCACAGATACGCAGTATTTT.

The chain couples TRBV7-2 to TRBJ2-5; 9 nucleotides line up with TRBD2. Germline V lookup: CDR1 SGHTA, CDR2 FQGNSA. This CDR3 comprises 14 residues. V dropped 3 bases and J dropped 5; count of bases not matched to a gene: 4. Here the CDR3 reads CASSFTGLAETQYF. CDR3 sequence (DNA): TGTGCCAGCAGCTTTACTGGACTAGCGGAGACCCAGTACTTC.